The rows below give T cell receptor beta chains drawn from one sample of a study of cytomegalovirus exposure and HLA in healthy donors. Clones were read by immunoSEQ multiplex PCR, and TCRdb kept only the in-frame ones, dropping some. The sample includes around 72,000 clones, 65% to 70% of them seen just once. The specimen sequenced was PBMCs. These receptors all stem from a man aged 40-50 years in good health and CMV-seropositive. The CDR3 runs from the conserved cysteine through the conserved F or W. D genes are given only for firm matches. Not every row has a clone size; where given, it reads once, few, many or a size class.

TRBV10-3	NA	few	TRBJ1-1	TGTGCCATCAGTGAGTTTCTAGGGGGAAACCCTGAAGCTTTCTTT	CAISEFLGGNPEAFF
TRBV7-9	NA	NA	TRBJ1-1	TGTGCCAGCAGCTTTAGAGGGGGGAACACTGAAGCTTTCTTT	CASSFRGGNTEAFF
TRBV12-5	NA	few	TRBJ1-1	TGTGCTAGTGGTTTGGAGGGAAGGGGCACTGAAGCTTTCTTT	CASGLEGRGTEAFF
TRBV5-1	TRBD2	NA	TRBJ2-7	TGCGCCAGCAGCTTAAGGACTAGCGGGACCTACGAGCAGTACTTC	CASSLRTSGTYEQYF
TRBV5-1	NA	few	TRBJ2-7	TGCGCCAGCAGCCCAGGGGGAGGGGCGGGGGGCTACGAGCAGTACTTC	CASSPGGGAGGYEQYF
TRBV4-1	NA	NA	TRBJ1-5	TGCGCCAGCAGCCAAGGGCCCCGGTCGACCAGGGGTCCCCAGCATTTT	CASSQGPRSTRGPQHF
TRBV19	NA	few	TRBJ1-5	TGTGCCAGTAGCAGCCAGGGGCTTTATAGCAATCAGCCCCAGCATTTT	CASSSQGLYSNQPQHF
TRBV6-5	NA	few	TRBJ1-1	TGTGCCAGCAGTTACTCGACTACGGGGATGAACACTGAAGCTTTCTTT	CASSYSTTGMNTEAFF
TRBV19	TRBD1	NA	TRBJ1-2	TGTGCCAGTACCCCGGGACAGGGGCCTATCTATGGCTACACCTTC	CASTPGQGPIYGYTF
TRBV6-5	NA	NA	TRBJ1-5	TGTGCCAGCAGCTGGGCCTCCAATCAGCCCCAGCATTTT	CASSWASNQPQHF
TRBV19	NA	NA	TRBJ1-1	TGTGCCAGTAGTATCATAGGGGGTGGGAACACTGAAGCTTTCTTT	CASSIIGGGNTEAFF
TRBV6-4	NA	few	TRBJ2-3	TGTGCCAGCAGTGACAAAGAGGCAGATACGCAGTATTTT	CASSDKEADTQYF
TRBV30	NA	NA	TRBJ1-1	TGTGCCTGGAGTGACGAGAAACAAGCTTTCTTT	CAWSDEKQAFF
TRBV5-1	NA	few	TRBJ2-6	TGCGCCAGCAGCCCCGAGCCCTCTGGGGCCAACGTCCTGACTTTC	CASSPEPSGANVLTF
TRBV2	TRBD1	NA	TRBJ1-1	TGTGCCAGCAGTACAGGGGTCACTGAAGCTTTCTTT	CASSTGVTEAFF
TRBV27	NA	NA	TRBJ2-5	TGTGCCAGCAGTGCACAGGGTTTACAAGAGACCCAGTACTTC	CASSAQGLQETQYF
TRBV2	TRBD1	NA	TRBJ1-2	TGTGCCAGCAGTCCCAGGACAGGGCATGGCTACACCTTC	CASSPRTGHGYTF
TRBV18	TRBD1	NA	TRBJ1-2	TGTGCCAGCTCACCACCAGGACAGGGGGATATCTATGGCTACACCTTC	CASSPPGQGDIYGYTF
TRBV7-2	TRBD2	NA	TRBJ2-7	TGTGCCAGCAGGCGACTAGCGGGGGGGCCGTGGGAGCAGTACTTC	CASRRLAGGPWEQYF
TRBV29-1	NA	many	TRBJ1-4	TGCAGCGTTCTTACGGGGGAAAAACTGTTTTTT	CSVLTGEKLFF
TRBV9	TRBD1	NA	TRBJ2-5	TGTGCCAGCAGCGTGGCAGGGGGACAAGAGACCCAGTACTTC	CASSVAGGQETQYF
TRBV30	NA	NA	TRBJ1-1	TGTGCCTGGAGTTACAGGAACACTGAAGCTTTCTTT	CAWSYRNTEAFF
TRBV5-5	NA	NA	TRBJ1-5	TGTGCCAGCAGCGCATCAGTTCAAAGCAATCAGCCCCAGCATTTT	CASSASVQSNQPQHF
TRBV9	NA	NA	TRBJ1-1	TGTGCCAGCAGCGCCGGAGGAGGATATGAAGCTTTCTTT	CASSAGGGYEAFF
TRBV11-3	TRBD1	few	TRBJ2-7	TGTGCCAGCAGGTGGACAGGGGGCAACGAGCAGTACTTC	CASRWTGGNEQYF
TRBV5-4	NA	NA	TRBJ2-2	TGTGCCAGCAGCTTAACAAACACCGGGGAGCTGTTTTTT	CASSLTNTGELFF
TRBV18	NA	NA	TRBJ1-1	TGTGCCAGCTCACCACTGTTGGAGGGGTCACTCGCTGAAGCTTTCTTT	CASSPLLEGSLAEAFF
TRBV7-2	TRBD2	NA	TRBJ2-1	TGTGCCAGCAGCTACCCGGGTGGGGCGGGGGGCTACAATGAGCAGTTCTTC	CASSYPGGAGGYNEQFF
TRBV7-2	NA	NA	TRBJ2-3	TGTGCCAGCAGCTGGGTAAGGGCGGGGACGAGCACAGATACGCAGTATTTT	CASSWVRAGTSTDTQYF
TRBV7-8	NA	NA	TRBJ2-5	TGTGCCAGCAGCCGCCCCCGAGGAGCCCAAGAGACCCAGTACTTC	CASSRPRGAQETQYF
TRBV19	NA	NA	TRBJ1-1	TGTGCCAGTAGGAGACAGGCGAACACTGAAGCTTTCTTT	CASRRQANTEAFF
TRBV5-1	TRBD2	NA	TRBJ2-5	TGCGCCAGCAGCTGGACTAGCGGGGGAGTTCAAGAGACCCAGTACTTC	CASSWTSGGVQETQYF
TRBV6-4	NA	few	TRBJ2-2	TGTGCCAGCAGTGACACTAACACCGGGGAGCTGTTTTTT	CASSDTNTGELFF
TRBV29-1	TRBD1	few	TRBJ1-1	TGCAGCGCTTGGACAGGGCGGCCTGAAGCTTTCTTT	CSAWTGRPEAFF
TRBV9	NA	once	TRBJ1-2	TGTGCCAGCAGCAGGCAGGGGAGCTATGGCTACACCTTC	CASSRQGSYGYTF
TRBV28	TRBD1	NA	TRBJ2-3	TGTGCCAGCAGTTTGCTTGACAGGGGCACAGATACGCAGTATTTT	CASSLLDRGTDTQYF
TRBV9	NA	NA	TRBJ2-6	TGTGCCAGCAGCGTAGGGACAGCCCCCTCTGGGGCCAACGTCCTGACTTTC	CASSVGTAPSGANVLTF
TRBV11-3	NA	NA	TRBJ2-7	TGTGCCAGCAGCCACAGGCAGAAGACGGCATACGAGCAGTACTTC	CASSHRQKTAYEQYF
TRBV7-8	TRBD2	NA	TRBJ2-3	TGTGCCACTAGGACTAGCGGGGGAGCTAGCACAGATACGCAGTATTTT	CATRTSGGASTDTQYF
TRBV5-5	TRBD1	NA	TRBJ1-1	TGTGCCAGCAGCACGGGACAGTGGAACACTGAAGCTTTCTTT	CASSTGQWNTEAFF
TRBV7-2	NA	once	TRBJ2-1	TGTGCCAGCAGCTTTGGCCCGGGGAGCAATGAGCAGTTCTTC	CASSFGPGSNEQFF
TRBV18	NA	NA	TRBJ1-2	TGTGCCAGCTCTCAAGCTGAGACTCCCTATGGCTACACCTTC	CASSQAETPYGYTF